The 23 T cell receptor beta chains below come from one sample, sequenced in a study of shared clonotypes between healthy human individuals. TCRdb keeps only in-frame clones here, not all; method: immunoSEQ multiplex PCR. The profile shows some 530,000 clones, over 70% of them singletons. Sequencing used PBMCs. The receptors were gathered from a woman between 35 and 50 years old in good health. Some clones in this sample may be carry-over from other donors' samples.

V gene TRBV30 combines with J gene TRBJ1-1; perhaps TRBD1 as D (5 bases). Germline V gene lookup returns CDR1 GTSNPN and CDR2 SVGIG (reference sequence). V shed 0 bases and J shed 5 bases, with 16 bases lying between them. The CDR3 covers 15 residues. The CDR3 protein is CAWSVAGGRGTEAFF. CDR3 DNA: TGTGCCTGGAGTGTGGCAGGAGGAAGGGGAACTGAAGCTTTCTTT.

The V gene is TRBV5-1, the J gene TRBJ1-4, with D maybe TRBD1 (6 bases). The V end was cut by 4 bases, the J end by 0 bases, with 13 bases between. Germline CDR1 and CDR2: SGHRS and YFSETQ. CDR3 length: 16 residues. Here the CDR3 reads CASSLWDIATNEKLFF. For the CDR3, the DNA is TGCGCCAGCAGCCTCTGGGACATCGCAACTAATGAAAAACTGTTTTTT.

The count of this clone is one. This likely traces to a read error, being one base from a far larger clone. The chain joins TRBV29-1 to TRBJ2-5, with 10 positions matching TRBD1. The CDR3 runs to 13 residues. The V and J ends lost 5 bases and 8 bases, in that order; junction bases with no gene match: 8. CDR1 is SQVTM, CDR2 ANQGSEA, per germline. The CDR3 loop is CSVSGTGADTQYF. CDR3 DNA: TGCAGCGTTTCTGGGACAGGGGCGGATACCCAGTACTTC.

V gene TRBV6-1 combines with J gene TRBJ2-2; TRBD2 matches at 8 bases. The CDR3 extends over 15 amino acids. In germline, CDR1 is MNHNS, CDR2 SASEGT. The V segment lost 1 base and the J segment 6 bases; nucleotides outside the gene matches: 4. Written as DNA, the CDR3 is TGTGCCAGCAGTGAAGTCCCCGGGGGGGCCGGGGAGCTGTTTTTT. Translation: CASSEVPGGAGELFF.

With regard to this clone: A much bigger clone sits one base away, suggesting this may be a read error. J is TRBJ2-5 and V is TRBV7-6; 8 bases map to TRBD1. The end of the DNA fits TRBJ2-7 better, so the J call may be wrong. CDR1 is SGHVS and CDR2 is FNYEAQ in the germline V gene. This CDR3 is 15 amino acids long. The CDR3 nucleotides are TGTGCCAGCAGCCCACGAGGGGGACAGGCCTGCGAGCAGTACTTC. Its protein product is CASSPRGGQACEQYF.

With regard to this clone: It is likely a read error: a sequence one base away is far more abundant. The CDR3 DNA sequence: TGTGCCAGCAGTTACTCATCATGGGTACGTGGCTACACCTTC. The encoded protein is CASSYSSWVRGYTF. The V call is TRBV6-5, the J call TRBJ1-2; D ambiguous. V dropped 0 bases and J dropped 7 bases, with 12 bases sitting between them. Germline V gives CDR1 MNHEY, CDR2 SVGAGI. This CDR3 has 14 residues.

The chain joins TRBV28 to TRBJ2-7; no clear D gene. The germline V and J ends were trimmed by 6 bases and 9 bases, with 18 bases remaining between them. In germline, CDR1 is MDHEN, CDR2 SYDVKM. The CDR3 consists of 13 residues. DNA of the CDR3: TGTGCCAGCAGCGAAATCCGGGTCCGACTGCAGTACTTC. Translation: CASSEIRVRLQYF.

The sample holds a few counts of this clone. Distinct nucleotide sequences in the sample also encode this CDR3. The J gene is TRBJ2-5, the V gene TRBV15, with D unclear. V was shortened by 1 base and J by 1 base, with 7 bases between the two germline ends. Germline V gene lookup returns CDR1 LNHNV and CDR2 YYDKDF (reference sequence). The CDR3 extends over 14 amino acids. The CDR3 nucleotides are TGTGCCACCAGCAGAGGACGACCCCAAGAGACCCAGTACTTC. Translated, it gives CATSRGRPQETQYF.

The CDR3 sequence is CASSSGTGDTYEQYF. CDR3 sequence (DNA): TGTGCCAGCAGTTCCGGGACAGGGGACACCTACGAGCAGTACTTC. The chain combines TRBV7-9 with TRBJ2-7, with 10 nucleotides matching TRBD1. The CDR3 is made up of 15 amino acids. In germline, CDR1 is SEHNR, CDR2 FQNEAQ (reference sequence). The V segment lost 6 bases and the J segment 2 bases; nucleotides outside the gene matches: 7.

The chain couples TRBV2 to TRBJ2-1, with 7 bases identical to TRBD2. J was trimmed by 2 bases and V by 10 bases; bases with no gene match: 14. In germline, CDR1 is SNHLY, CDR2 FYNNEI. CDR3 length: 16 residues. The CDR3 region has the DNA TGTGCCACCACGAGTACTAGCGAGACTACCTACAATGAGCAGTTCTTC. Its protein is CATTSTSETTYNEQFF. Based on the CDR3 plus reference TRBV2 and TRBJ2-1, the full variable domain is EPEVTQTPSHQVTQMGQEVILRCVPISNHLYFYWYRQILGQKVEFLVSFYNNEISEKSEIFDDQFSVERPDGSNFTLKIRSTKLEDSAMYFCATTSTSETTYNEQFFGPGTRLTVL.

This clone occurred a few times. It is likely a read error: a sequence one base away is far more abundant. This chain connects TRBV29-1 to TRBJ1-2; D not resolved. This CDR3 spans 11 amino acids. CDR1 SQVTM and CDR2 ANQGSEA come from the germline V gene. CDR3 residues: CSESSNCGYTF. The CDR3 nucleotides read TGCAGCGAGTCCTCAAACTGTGGCTACACCTTC.

The chain links TRBV28 to TRBJ2-5; 11 bases are shared with TRBD2. The ends lost 5 bases at V and 5 bases at J; junction bases unmatched: 10. The length of the CDR3 is 16 residues. The germline V gene has CDR1 MDHEN and CDR2 SYDVKM. Here the CDR3 reads CASSLPTSGSRETQYF. In DNA form, the CDR3 reads TGTGCCAGCAGTCTCCCAACTAGCGGGAGTCGTGAGACCCAGTACTTC.

The chain employs TRBV7-2 and TRBJ2-5; no definite D call. The CDR3 consists of 12 residues. Germline assignment: CDR1 SGHTA and CDR2 FQGNSA. V was trimmed by 2 bases and J by 5 bases, leaving 6 bases between them. This CDR3 reads CASSLIEETQYF. DNA of the CDR3: TGTGCCAGCAGCTTAATAGAGGAGACCCAGTACTTC.

Details on this clone: Distinct nucleotide sequences in the sample also encode this CDR3. This rearrangement joins TRBV2 to TRBJ2-2, with 7 nucleotides matching TRBD1. With V trimmed by 6 bases and J by 9 bases, 10 bases remained unmatched. Per the germline V gene, CDR1 is SNHLY and CDR2 is FYNNEI. The length of the CDR3 is 14 residues. CDR3 DNA sequence: TGTGCCAGCAGGGGGGACAGTGCAGCCAGGGAGCTGTTTTTT. Residues: CASRGDSAARELFF.

This clone was seen a handful of times. A far bigger clonotype differs at one base, so this is likely a read error. Other DNA variants within this sample encode the same CDR3. V gene TRBV5-1 combines with J gene TRBJ2-7; D gene unclear. There are 12 residues in the CDR3. Germline values: CDR1 SGHRS, CDR2 YFSETQ. The CDR3 nucleotides read TGTGCCAGCATATCGGACTCCTACGAGCAGTACTTC. This encodes CASISDSYEQYF.

This clone came up a few times. The rearrangement links TRBV7-9 to TRBJ2-6, with no clear D. This CDR3 is 16 amino acids long. Per germline, CDR1 SEHNR and CDR2 FQNEAQ (reference sequence). V was shortened by 1 base and J by 1 base, with 8 bases between the two germline ends. DNA of the CDR3: TGTGCCAGCAGCTTAGTTTCGCCTTCTGGGGCCAACGTCCTGACTTTC. Translation: CASSLVSPSGANVLTF.

The rearrangement joins TRBV5-6 to TRBJ2-5, with D possibly being TRBD1 or TRBD2 (5 bases each). The germline V gene has CDR1 SGHDT and CDR2 YYEEEE. The CDR3 extends over 14 amino acids. Trimming cost V 2 bases and J 1 base, with 9 bases left between them. The CDR3 loop is CASSFPGTQETQYF. In DNA, the CDR3 is TGTGCCAGCAGCTTCCCGGGGACCCAAGAGACCCAGTACTTC.

Worth noting for this clone: A far larger clone is one nucleotide away, so this likely arose from a read error. The CDR3 sequence: CASSPYYRRNTEAFF. The DNA for the CDR3 is TGTGCCAGCAGTCCCTACTACAGGAGAAACACTGAAGCTTTCTTT. This chain uses TRBV28 with TRBJ1-1, with D perhaps TRBD1 (5 bases). This CDR3 is 15 amino acids long. Germline CDR1 reads MDHEN; CDR2 reads SYDVKM. The V end lost 5 bases, the J end lost 2 bases, and 15 bases lay between the germline ends.

This clone was seen only a few times. The chain recombines TRBV28 with TRBJ2-7; 7 nucleotides align to TRBD1. The CDR3 has 14 residues. With 4 bases clipped from V and 0 bases from J, the junction kept 3 bases outside the gene matches. Germline assignment: CDR1 MDHEN and CDR2 SYDVKM. In DNA, the CDR3 is TGTGCCAGCAGTTCCTACAGGGGCTCCTACGAGCAGTACTTC. This translates into CASSSYRGSYEQYF.

This chain uses TRBV27 with TRBJ2-1; TRBD1 matches 8 bases. The CDR3 length is 14 residues. V dropped 9 bases and J dropped 7; count of bases not matched to a gene: 11. Germline-derived CDR1 and CDR2 are MNHEY and SMNVEV (reference sequence). DNA for the CDR3: TGTGCCAGTAATTCCCCAGGGGGCGTGAATGAGCAGTTCTTC. Amino acids: CASNSPGGVNEQFF.

On this clone itself: A far larger clone differs by one base, so this is likely a read error. The J gene is TRBJ2-5, the V gene TRBV10-3; 9 positions match TRBD2. J was trimmed by 7 bases and V by 10 bases; bases with no gene match: 16. The CDR3 totals 15 residues. Germline V gene lookup returns CDR1 ENHRY and CDR2 SYGVKD. The CDR3 region is CATQDSGGSWVTQYF. CDR3 DNA sequence: TGTGCCACACAGGACAGCGGGGGGTCGTGGGTGACCCAGTACTTC.

As concerns this clone: With a far larger clone one base away, a read error is the likely cause. This CDR3 is also generated by other DNA sequences in the sample. The V gene is TRBV5-1, the J gene TRBJ1-2; 7 bases align to TRBD1. CDR1 is SGHRS, CDR2 YFSETQ, per germline. The CDR3 spans 14 residues. The CDR3 region is CASSPRDRNYGYTF. CDR3 sequence (DNA): TGCGCCAGCAGCCCGCGGGACAGAAACTACGGCTACACCTTC.

The chain has TRBV18 and TRBJ2-7; 9 bases are shared with TRBD1. Germline CDR1 and CDR2: KGHSH and LQKENI. The ends lost 4 bases at V and 5 bases at J; junction bases unmatched: 6. The CDR3 contains 14 residues. CDR3 bases: TGTGCCAGCTCACAATCGACAGGGGGTGACGAGCAGTACTTC. This codes for CASSQSTGGDEQYF. Full variable domain (remainder filled in from reference TRBV18 and TRBJ2-7): NAGVMQNPRHLVRRRGQEARLRCSPMKGHSHVYWYRQLPEEGLKFMVYLQKENIIDESGMPKERFSAEFPKEGPSILRIQQVVRGDSAAYFCASSQSTGGDEQYFGPGTRLTVT.